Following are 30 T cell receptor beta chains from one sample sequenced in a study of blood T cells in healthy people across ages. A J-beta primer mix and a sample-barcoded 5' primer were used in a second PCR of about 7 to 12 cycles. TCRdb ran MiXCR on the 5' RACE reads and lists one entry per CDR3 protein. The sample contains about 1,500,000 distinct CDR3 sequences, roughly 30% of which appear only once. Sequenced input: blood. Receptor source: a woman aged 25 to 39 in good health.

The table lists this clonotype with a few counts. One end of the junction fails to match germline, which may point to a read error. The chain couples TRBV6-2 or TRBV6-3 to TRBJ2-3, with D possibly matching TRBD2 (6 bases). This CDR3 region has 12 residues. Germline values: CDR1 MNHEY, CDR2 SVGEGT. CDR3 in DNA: TGTGCCGGCAGTTACCCCGGGACTGCAGCGTATTTT. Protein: CAGSYPGTAAYF.

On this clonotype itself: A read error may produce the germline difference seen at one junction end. The CDR3 reads CASTPTSGRSYNGQFF. CDR3 DNA sequence: TGTGCCAGCACACCCACTAGCGGGAGGTCCTACAATGGGCAGTTCTTC. The V gene is TRBV7-9, the J gene TRBJ2-1; 12 bases are a match to TRBD2. The CDR3 is 16 amino acids. Germline V gene sequence: CDR1 SEHNR, CDR2 FQNEAQ (reference sequence).

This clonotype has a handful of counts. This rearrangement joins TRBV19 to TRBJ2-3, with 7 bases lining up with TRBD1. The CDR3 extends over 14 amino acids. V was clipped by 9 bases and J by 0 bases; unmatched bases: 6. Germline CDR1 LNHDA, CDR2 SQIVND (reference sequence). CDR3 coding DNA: TGTGCCAGCCGGACAGGACCTAGCACAGATACGCAGTATTTT. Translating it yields CASRTGPSTDTQYF.

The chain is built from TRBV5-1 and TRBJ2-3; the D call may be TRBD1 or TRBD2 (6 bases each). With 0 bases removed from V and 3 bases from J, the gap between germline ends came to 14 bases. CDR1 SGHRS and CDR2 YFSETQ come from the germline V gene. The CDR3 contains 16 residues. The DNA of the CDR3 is TGCGCCAGCAGCTTGGAGGGGGGACGCGCGACAGATACGCAGTATTTT. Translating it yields CASSLEGGRATDTQYF.

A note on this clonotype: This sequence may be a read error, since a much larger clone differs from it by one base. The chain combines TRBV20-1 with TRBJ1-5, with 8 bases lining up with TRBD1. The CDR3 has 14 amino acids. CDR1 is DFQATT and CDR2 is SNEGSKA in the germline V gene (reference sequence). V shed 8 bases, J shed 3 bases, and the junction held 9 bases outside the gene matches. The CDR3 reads CSTKGQGFNQPQHF. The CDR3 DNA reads TGCAGTACTAAAGGACAGGGTTTCAATCAGCCCCAGCATTTT.

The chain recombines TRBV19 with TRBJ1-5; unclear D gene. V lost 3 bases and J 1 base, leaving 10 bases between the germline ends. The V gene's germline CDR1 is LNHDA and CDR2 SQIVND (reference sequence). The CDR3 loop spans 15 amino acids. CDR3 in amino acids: CASSIASSSNQPQHF. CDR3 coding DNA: TGTGCCAGTAGTATTGCCAGTTCGAGCAATCAGCCCCAGCATTTT.

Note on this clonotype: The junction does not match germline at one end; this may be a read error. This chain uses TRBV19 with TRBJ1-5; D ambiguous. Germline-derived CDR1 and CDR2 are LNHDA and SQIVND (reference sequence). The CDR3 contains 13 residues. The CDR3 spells CASSIDPNPPQHF. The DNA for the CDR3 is TGTGCCAGTAGTATAGACCCGAATCCGCCCCAGCATTTT. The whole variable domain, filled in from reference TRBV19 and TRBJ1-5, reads DGGITQSPKYLFRKEGQNVTLSCEQNLNHDAMYWYRQDPGQGLRLIYYSQIVNDFQKGDIAEGYSVSREKKESFPLTVTSAQKNPTAFYLCASSIDPNPPQHFGDGTRLSIL.

The CDR3 spells CASTNEGVTGELFF. CDR3 nucleotides: TGTGCCAGCACCAATGAGGGAGTAACCGGGGAGCTGTTTTTT. This chain connects TRBV5-5 to TRBJ2-2; D might be TRBD2 (5 bases). CDR1 is SGHKS, CDR2 YYEKEE, per germline (reference sequence). The CDR3 runs 14 residues. With 6 bases removed from V and 5 bases from J, the gap between germline ends came to 14 bases.

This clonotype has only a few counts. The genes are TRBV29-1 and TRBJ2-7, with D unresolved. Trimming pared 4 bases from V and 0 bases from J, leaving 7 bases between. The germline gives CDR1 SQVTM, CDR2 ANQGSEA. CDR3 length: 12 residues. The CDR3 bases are TGCAGCGTTGCAATCGACTCCTACGAGCAGTACTTC. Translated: CSVAIDSYEQYF.

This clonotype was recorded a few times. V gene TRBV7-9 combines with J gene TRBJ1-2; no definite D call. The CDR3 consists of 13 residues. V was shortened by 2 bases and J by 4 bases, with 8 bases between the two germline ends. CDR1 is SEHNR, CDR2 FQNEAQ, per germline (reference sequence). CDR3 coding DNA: TGTGCCAGCAGCTTAAACACACCCTATGGCTACACCTTC. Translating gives CASSLNTPYGYTF. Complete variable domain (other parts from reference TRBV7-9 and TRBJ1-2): DTGVSQNPRHKITKRGQNVTFRCDPISEHNRLYWYRQTLGQGPEFLTYFQNEAQLEKSRLLSDRFSAERPKGSFSTLEIQRTEQGDSAMYLCASSLNTPYGYTFGSGTRLTVV.

CDR3 protein: CASSRGRKAYEQYF. CDR3 nucleotide sequence: TGTGCCAGCAGCAGGGGGAGGAAAGCCTACGAGCAGTACTTC. The gene calls are TRBV6-5 and TRBJ2-7, with D possibly being TRBD1 (7 bases). This CDR3 has 14 amino acids. Trimming cost V 6 bases and J 2 bases, with 14 bases left between them. The germline V gene encodes CDR1 MNHEY and CDR2 SVGAGI.

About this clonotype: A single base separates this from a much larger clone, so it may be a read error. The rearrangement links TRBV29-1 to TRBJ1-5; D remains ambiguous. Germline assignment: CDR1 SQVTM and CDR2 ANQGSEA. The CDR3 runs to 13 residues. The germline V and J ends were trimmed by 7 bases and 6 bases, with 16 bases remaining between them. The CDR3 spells CSASLAISQPQHF. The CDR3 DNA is TGCAGCGCCTCTTTGGCGATCAGTCAGCCCCAGCATTTT.

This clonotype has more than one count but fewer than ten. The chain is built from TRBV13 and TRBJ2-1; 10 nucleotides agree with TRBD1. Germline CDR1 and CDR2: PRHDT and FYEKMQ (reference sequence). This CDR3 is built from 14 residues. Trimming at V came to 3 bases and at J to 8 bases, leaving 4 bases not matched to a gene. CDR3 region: CASSLRQGAHEQFF. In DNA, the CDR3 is TGTGCCAGCAGCTTGAGACAGGGGGCCCATGAGCAGTTCTTC. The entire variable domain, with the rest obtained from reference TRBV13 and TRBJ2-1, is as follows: AAGVIQSPRHLIKEKRETATLKCYPIPRHDTVYWYQQGPGQDPQFLISFYEKMQSDKGSIPDRFSAQQFSDYHSELNMSSLELGDSALYFCASSLRQGAHEQFFGPGTRLTVL.

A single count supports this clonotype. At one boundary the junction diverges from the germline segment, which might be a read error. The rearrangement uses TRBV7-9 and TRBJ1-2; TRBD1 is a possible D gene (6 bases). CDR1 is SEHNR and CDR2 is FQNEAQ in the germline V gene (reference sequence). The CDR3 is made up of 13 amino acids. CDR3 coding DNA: TGTGCCAGCACAAAGGGGGGTTTTTATGACTACACCTTC. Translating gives CASTKGGFYDYTF.

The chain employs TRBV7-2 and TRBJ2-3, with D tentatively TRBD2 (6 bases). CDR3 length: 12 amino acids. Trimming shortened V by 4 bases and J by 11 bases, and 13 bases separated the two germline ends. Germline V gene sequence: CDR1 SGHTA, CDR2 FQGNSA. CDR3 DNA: TGTGCCAGCAGCTCCCGGGACTCTATGCAGTATTTT. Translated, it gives CASSSRDSMQYF.

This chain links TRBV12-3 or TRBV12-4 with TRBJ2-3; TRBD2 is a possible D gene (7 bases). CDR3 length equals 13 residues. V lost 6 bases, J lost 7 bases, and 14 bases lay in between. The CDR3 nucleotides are TGTGCCAGCAGCCGGGGGGCCCGCCATACGCAGTATTTT. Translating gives CASSRGARHTQYF.

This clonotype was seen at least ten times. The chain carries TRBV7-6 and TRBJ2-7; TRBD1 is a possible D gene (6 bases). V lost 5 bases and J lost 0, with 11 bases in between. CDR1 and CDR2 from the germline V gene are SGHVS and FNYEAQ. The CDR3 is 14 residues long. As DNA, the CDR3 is TGTGCCAGCAGCCGGACGGACAGCTCCTACGAGCAGTACTTC. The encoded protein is CASSRTDSSYEQYF.

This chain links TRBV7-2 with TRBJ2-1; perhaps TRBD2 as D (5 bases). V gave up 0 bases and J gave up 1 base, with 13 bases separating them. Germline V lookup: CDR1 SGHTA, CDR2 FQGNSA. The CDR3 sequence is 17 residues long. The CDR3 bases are TGTGCCAGCAGCTTAGCGCAACGCGGGCCATCCTACAATGAGCAGTTCTTC. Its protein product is CASSLAQRGPSYNEQFF.

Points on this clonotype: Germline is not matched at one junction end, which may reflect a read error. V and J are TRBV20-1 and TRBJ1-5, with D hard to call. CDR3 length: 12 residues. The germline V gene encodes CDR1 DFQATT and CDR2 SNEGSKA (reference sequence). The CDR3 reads CRARRLAQPQHF. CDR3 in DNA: TGCAGGGCTAGGAGGCTGGCGCAGCCCCAGCATTTT.

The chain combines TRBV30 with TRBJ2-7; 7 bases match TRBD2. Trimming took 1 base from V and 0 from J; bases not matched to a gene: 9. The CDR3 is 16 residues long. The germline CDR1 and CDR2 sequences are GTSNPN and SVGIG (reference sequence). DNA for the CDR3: TGTGCCTGGAGTGCTGGGGACTACCAGAGCTCCTACGAGCAGTACTTC. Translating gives CAWSAGDYQSSYEQYF. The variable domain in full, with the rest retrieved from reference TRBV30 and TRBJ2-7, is SQTIHQWPATLVQPVGSPLSLECTVEGTSNPNLYWYRQAAGRGLQLLFYSVGIGQISSEVPQNLSASRPQDRQFILSSKKLLLSDSGFYLCAWSAGDYQSSYEQYFGPGTRLTVT.

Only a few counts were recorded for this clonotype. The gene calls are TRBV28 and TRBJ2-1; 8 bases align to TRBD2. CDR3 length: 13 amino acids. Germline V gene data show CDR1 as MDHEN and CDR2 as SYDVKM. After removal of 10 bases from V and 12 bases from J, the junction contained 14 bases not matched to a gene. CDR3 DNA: TGTGCCACCGGACCTACGGGGGGGTTTTTGCAGTTCTTC. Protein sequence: CATGPTGGFLQFF.

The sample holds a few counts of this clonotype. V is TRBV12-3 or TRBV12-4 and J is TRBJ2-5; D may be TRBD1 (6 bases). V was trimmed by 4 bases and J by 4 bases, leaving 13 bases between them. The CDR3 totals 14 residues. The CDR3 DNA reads TGTGCCAGCAGTTGGTACAGGGAAGCAGAGACCCAGTACTTC. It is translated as CASSWYREAETQYF.

CDR3 nucleotide sequence: TGTGCCAGCAGCCAAGACAGGCACTTCCATGGCTACACCTTC. This sequence encodes CASSQDRHFHGYTF. This chain connects TRBV14 to TRBJ1-2; D not certain. CDR3 length equals 14 residues. V was pared by 0 bases and J by 6 bases, with 11 bases between. Per the germline V gene, CDR1 is SGHDN and CDR2 is FVKESK.

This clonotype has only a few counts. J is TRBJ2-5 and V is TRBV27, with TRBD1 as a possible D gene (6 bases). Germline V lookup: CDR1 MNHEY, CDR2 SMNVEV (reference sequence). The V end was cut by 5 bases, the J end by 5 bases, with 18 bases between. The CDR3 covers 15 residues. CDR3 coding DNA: TGTGCCAGCAGTGTCGGGACATGGGGGTCGGAGACCCAGTACTTC. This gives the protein CASSVGTWGSETQYF.

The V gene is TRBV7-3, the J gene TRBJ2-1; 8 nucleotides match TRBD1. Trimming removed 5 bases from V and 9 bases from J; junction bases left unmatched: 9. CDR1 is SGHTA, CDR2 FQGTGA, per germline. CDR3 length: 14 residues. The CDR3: CASSASGQVGEQFF. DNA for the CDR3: TGTGCCAGCAGCGCCTCGGGACAGGTGGGTGAGCAGTTCTTC.

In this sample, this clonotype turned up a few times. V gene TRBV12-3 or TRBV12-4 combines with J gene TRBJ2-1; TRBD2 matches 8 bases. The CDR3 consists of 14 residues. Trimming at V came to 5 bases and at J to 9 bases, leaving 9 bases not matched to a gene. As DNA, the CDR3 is TGTGCCAGCAGTACCCGGAGCGGGGGTGTTGAGCAGTTCTTC. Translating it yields CASSTRSGGVEQFF.

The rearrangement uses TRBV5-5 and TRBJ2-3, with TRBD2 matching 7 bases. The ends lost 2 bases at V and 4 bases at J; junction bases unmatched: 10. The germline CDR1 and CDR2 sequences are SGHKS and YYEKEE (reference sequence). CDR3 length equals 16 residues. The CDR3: CASSLSAGAGPDTQYF. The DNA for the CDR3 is TGTGCCAGCAGCTTAAGTGCGGGAGCGGGGCCAGATACGCAGTATTTT.

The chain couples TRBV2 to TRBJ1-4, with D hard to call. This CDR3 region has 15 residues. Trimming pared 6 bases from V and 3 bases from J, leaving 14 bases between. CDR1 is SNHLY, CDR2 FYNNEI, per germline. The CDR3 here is CASRSHDPANEKLFF. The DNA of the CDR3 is TGTGCCAGCAGATCTCACGATCCAGCTAATGAAAAACTGTTTTTT.

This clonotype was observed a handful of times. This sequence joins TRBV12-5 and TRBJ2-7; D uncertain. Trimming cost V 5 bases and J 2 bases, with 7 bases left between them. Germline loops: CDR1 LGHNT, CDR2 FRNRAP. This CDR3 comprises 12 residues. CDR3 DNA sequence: TGTGCTAGTGGTGACACCCCCTACGAGCAGTACTTC. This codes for CASGDTPYEQYF.

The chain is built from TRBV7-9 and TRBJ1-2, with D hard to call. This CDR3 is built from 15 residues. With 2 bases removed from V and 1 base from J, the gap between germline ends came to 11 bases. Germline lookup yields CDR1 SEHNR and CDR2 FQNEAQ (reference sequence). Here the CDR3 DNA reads TGTGCCAGCAGCTTATCCCCCGCAGATAACTATGGCTACACCTTC. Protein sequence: CASSLSPADNYGYTF.